Presented here are 14 T cell receptor beta chains from one specimen sequenced in a study of shared clonotypes between healthy human individuals. Sequencing used immunoSEQ multiplex PCR; TCRdb keeps in-frame clones, though not all of them. The repertoire consists of more than 2 million clones, with 90% to 96% occurring once and the leading ten covering approximately 0.13%. The sample was naive CD4+ T cells sorted from blood. Subset defined: CD45RA+ positively selected. These receptors were collected from a man younger than 35 in good health.

As regards this clone: Distinct nucleotide sequences in the sample also encode this CDR3. This chain uses TRBV11-2 with TRBJ2-5, with a possible D match to TRBD1 (6 bases). Trimming removed 1 base from V and 2 bases from J, with 11 bases in between. CDR1 SGHAT and CDR2 FQNNGV come from the germline V gene. The CDR3 extends over 15 amino acids. Written as DNA, the CDR3 is TGTGCCAGCAGCTTAGTGGCAGGGGCACAAGAGACCCAGTACTTC. This codes for CASSLVAGAQETQYF. The entire variable domain, with the rest obtained from reference TRBV11-2 and TRBJ2-5, is as follows: EAGVAQSPRYKIIEKRQSVAFWCNPISGHATLYWYQQILGQGPKLLIQFQNNGVVDDSQLPKDRFSAERLKGVDSTLKIQPAKLEDSAVYLCASSLVAGAQETQYFGPGTRLLVL.

This chain joins TRBV10-2 and TRBJ1-2; 8 bases line up with TRBD1. The junction had 9 bases not matched to a gene; V was cut back by 7 bases and J by 8 bases. This CDR3 has 13 amino acids. Germline V gives CDR1 WSHSY, CDR2 SAAADI. The CDR3, as DNA: TGCGCCAGCACCTCGGACAGGGCAGGGGGCTACACCTTC. Translating gives CASTSDRAGGYTF.

The chain carries TRBV5-4 and TRBJ1-1; D possibly corresponds to TRBD1 (6 bases). With 2 bases removed from V and 5 bases from J, the gap between germline ends came to 13 bases. CDR1 is SGHNT and CDR2 is YYREEE in the germline V gene (reference sequence). The CDR3 is 14 amino acids. The DNA of the CDR3 is TGTGCCAGCAGCTTCTCCGGGGGCGGGACTGAAGCTTTCTTT. Encoded protein: CASSFSGGGTEAFF.

A single count supports this clone. The rearrangement uses TRBV7-2 and TRBJ2-3, with 8 bases matching TRBD2. The CDR3 covers 16 residues. Germline values: CDR1 SGHTA, CDR2 FQGNSA. The J segment lost 2 bases and the V segment lost 5 bases, leaving 9 bases of the junction unmatched. The CDR3 is CASSTSGRGATDTQYF. CDR3 DNA sequence: TGTGCCAGCAGCACAAGCGGGCGGGGGGCCACAGATACGCAGTATTTT.

This sequence joins TRBV29-1 and TRBJ2-5; perhaps TRBD2 as D (6 bases). The V end was cut by 8 bases, the J end by 4 bases, with 20 bases between. Germline loops: CDR1 SQVTM, CDR2 ANQGSEA. The CDR3 is 14 residues long. CDR3 region: CSYPNPRRVETQYF. CDR3 nucleotides: TGCAGCTATCCTAATCCCCGGAGGGTAGAGACCCAGTACTTC. The full variable domain, rest sourced from reference TRBV29-1 and TRBJ2-5, is SAVISQKPSRDICQRGTSLTIQCQVDSQVTMMFWYRQQPGQSLTLIATANQGSEATYESGFVIDKFPISRPNLTFSTLTVSNMSPEDSSIYLCSYPNPRRVETQYFGPGTRLLVL.

The chain is built from TRBV19 and TRBJ1-6, with 8 positions matching TRBD1. V lost 5 bases and J lost 8; bases outside the gene matches: 8. The CDR3 has 15 amino acids. Germline loops: CDR1 LNHDA, CDR2 SQIVND (reference sequence). The CDR3 reads CASSDRTGFDSPLHF. CDR3 in DNA: TGTGCCAGTAGTGACCGGACAGGGTTTGATTCACCCCTCCACTTT.

In this sample, this clone turned up once. The chain joins TRBV2 to TRBJ2-7, with TRBD2 matching over 10 bases. V was clipped by 4 bases and J by 2 bases; unmatched bases: 5. Germline-derived CDR1 and CDR2 are SNHLY and FYNNEI. The CDR3 consists of 15 residues. The CDR3 DNA reads TGTGCCAGCAGTGTAAGCGGGAGGGCCGCCTACGAGCAGTACTTC. The encoded protein is CASSVSGRAAYEQYF.

J is TRBJ1-1 and V is TRBV18; D not resolved. This CDR3 region has 12 residues. V shed 5 bases and J shed 11 bases, with 15 bases lying between them. Germline V CDR1 and CDR2: KGHSH, LQKENI. CDR3 protein: CASSDTRQRAFF. CDR3 in DNA: TGTGCCAGCTCAGACACACGGCAGAGGGCTTTCTTT.

The chain has TRBV6-6 and TRBJ1-5; 10 nucleotides line up with TRBD1. There are 15 residues in the CDR3. Germline V lookup: CDR1 MNHNY, CDR2 SVGAGI (reference sequence). J gave up 9 bases and V 6 bases, and 11 bases lay outside the gene matches. The CDR3 here is CASSDGQGDLRPQHF. As DNA, the CDR3 is TGTGCCAGCAGCGATGGACAGGGGGATTTGAGGCCCCAGCATTTT.

The J gene is TRBJ1-5, the V gene TRBV5-5, with D possibly matching TRBD1 (5 bases). Trimming removed 2 bases at V and 7 bases at J, with 13 bases between. This CDR3 is built from 14 residues. Germline V lookup: CDR1 SGHKS, CDR2 YYEKEE (reference sequence). The CDR3 spells CASSFAGGGQPQHF. The CDR3, as DNA: TGTGCCAGCAGCTTTGCTGGGGGTGGGCAGCCCCAGCATTTT.

J is TRBJ2-3 and V is TRBV11-2, with D perhaps matching TRBD2 (5 bases). The CDR3 runs 14 residues. Germline V CDR1 and CDR2: SGHAT, FQNNGV. The germline V and J ends were trimmed by 3 bases and 6 bases, with 13 bases remaining between them. The CDR3 DNA is TGTGCCAGCAGCTTTATTGTGGGAGTGGATACGCAGTATTTT. Protein sequence: CASSFIVGVDTQYF.

The V gene is TRBV15, the J gene TRBJ1-2; the match to TRBD1 covers 9 bases. This CDR3 region has 19 residues. Per germline, CDR1 LNHNV and CDR2 YYDKDF (reference sequence). The ends lost 1 base at V and 4 bases at J; junction bases unmatched: 16. The chain's CDR3 is CATSRGVGQGSKVLYGYTF. The CDR3 DNA sequence: TGTGCCACCAGCAGAGGCGTGGGACAGGGATCTAAAGTACTCTATGGCTACACCTTC.

This chain links TRBV5-1 with TRBJ2-2; 8 bases map to TRBD1. Per germline, CDR1 SGHRS and CDR2 YFSETQ. With 1 base clipped from V and 6 bases from J, the junction kept 11 bases outside the gene matches. The CDR3 contains 17 residues. CDR3 coding DNA: TGCGCCAGCAGCTTGACAGGGATCGACAGGGGTGCCGGGGAGCTGTTTTTT. This codes for CASSLTGIDRGAGELFF.

This chain joins TRBV6-5 and TRBJ1-3, with D hard to call. Germline loops: CDR1 MNHEY, CDR2 SVGAGI. Trimming left V 0 bases short and J 4 bases short, with 10 bases between. This CDR3 contains 15 residues. CDR3 sequence: CASSYSRRAGNTIYF. DNA of the CDR3: TGTGCCAGCAGTTACTCGAGGCGGGCCGGAAACACCATATATTTT.